Listed below are T cell receptor beta chains from one sample, sequenced in a study of T cell repertoires in cytomegalovirus infection. One entry per CDR3 protein, called by TCRdb with MiXCR from the reads. This sample has about 260,000 distinct CDR3 sequences; around 15% occur once, and the top ten carry 7% to 9.5%. Input material: PBMCs. These receptors were collected from a human donor in good health (CMV status not recorded). Some clones in this sample may be carry-over from other donors' samples. CDR3s include the opening cysteine and the closing phenylalanine or tryptophan. Fields, in order: V gene, CDR3 protein.

V: TRBV25-1; CDR3: CASRLAGETQYF
V: TRBV10-3; CDR3: CATLLAGEENEQFF
V: TRBV25-1; CDR3: CASSLGTISEQYF
V: TRBV4-1; CDR3: CASSPRDRSYEQYF
V: TRBV20-1; CDR3: CSALSGTGGNEQFF
V: TRBV11-2; CDR3: CASSLARSTDTQYF
V: TRBV2; CDR3: CASSEVNTGGYGYTF
V: TRBV28; CDR3: CASSLSQVLGAYEQYF
V: TRBV19; CDR3: CASGGPNTEAFF
V: TRBV7-6; CDR3: CAVGGINEQFF
V: TRBV4-3; CDR3: CASSPTTVAKNIQYF
V: TRBV28; CDR3: CASSFIRQPQHF
V: TRBV19; CDR3: CASSLGGTARANYGYTF
V: TRBV7-2; CDR3: CASNKWSGANVLTF
V: TRBV19; CDR3: CASATDAVGELFF
V: TRBV6-1; CDR3: CASSVVDGNQPQHF
V: TRBV12-3/TRBV12-4; CDR3: CASSLDLMNTEAFF
V: TRBV6-4; CDR3: CASSPGERETDTQYF
V: TRBV7-4; CDR3: CATRAPDRGFYEQYF
V: TRBV29-1; CDR3: CSVGEGGANVLTF
V: TRBV7-2; CDR3: CATTVWGAQTNEQFF
V: TRBV11-2; CDR3: CASGSRYDTQYF
V: TRBV7-9; CDR3: CASSSGQVDYGYTF
V: TRBV14; CDR3: CASSPRKGDPGGYTF
V: TRBV11-3; CDR3: CASSPGTGVNTEAFF
V: TRBV6-6; CDR3: CASSYVPFPTAPDQPQHF
V: TRBV2; CDR3: CASSQTGTGNTGELFF
V: TRBV7-2; CDR3: CASSLASIYNEQFF
V: TRBV6-1; CDR3: CASSELRTGYSPLHF
V: TRBV6-2/TRBV6-3; CDR3: CASKGNSNQPQHF
V: TRBV29-1; CDR3: CSVGGLAGEDHTDTQYF
V: TRBV7-9; CDR3: CASSLASRDQPQHF
V: TRBV29-1; CDR3: CSVSFDRRNTEAFF
V: TRBV5-1; CDR3: CASSFRDGSFYGYTF
V: TRBV7-2; CDR3: CASSPRDRARTDTQYF
V: TRBV6-1; CDR3: CASSELPSGGLNNEQFF
V: TRBV10-3; CDR3: CAITPGRPMNTEAFF
V: TRBV4-1; CDR3: CASSQDRSSGGAVDTQYF
V: TRBV25-1; CDR3: CASSPPRGATNEKLFF
V: TRBV20-1; CDR3: CSAYRAADTQYF
V: TRBV2; CDR3: CASSEAGSQGQFF
V: TRBV4-3; CDR3: CASSQEGSGKNTQYF
V: TRBV19; CDR3: CASSIRGLAGGKETQYF
V: TRBV19; CDR3: CASSIPGRQTQYF
V: TRBV29-1; CDR3: CSVGTGGADTQYF
V: TRBV4-3; CDR3: CASSQDNSWAEQFF
V: TRBV28; CDR3: CAIGTEWGKAFF
V: TRBV29-1; CDR3: CSAVRAPTETQYF
V: TRBV19; CDR3: CASSIVGGSDNEQFF
V: TRBV20-1; CDR3: CSARVRSEGDGYTF